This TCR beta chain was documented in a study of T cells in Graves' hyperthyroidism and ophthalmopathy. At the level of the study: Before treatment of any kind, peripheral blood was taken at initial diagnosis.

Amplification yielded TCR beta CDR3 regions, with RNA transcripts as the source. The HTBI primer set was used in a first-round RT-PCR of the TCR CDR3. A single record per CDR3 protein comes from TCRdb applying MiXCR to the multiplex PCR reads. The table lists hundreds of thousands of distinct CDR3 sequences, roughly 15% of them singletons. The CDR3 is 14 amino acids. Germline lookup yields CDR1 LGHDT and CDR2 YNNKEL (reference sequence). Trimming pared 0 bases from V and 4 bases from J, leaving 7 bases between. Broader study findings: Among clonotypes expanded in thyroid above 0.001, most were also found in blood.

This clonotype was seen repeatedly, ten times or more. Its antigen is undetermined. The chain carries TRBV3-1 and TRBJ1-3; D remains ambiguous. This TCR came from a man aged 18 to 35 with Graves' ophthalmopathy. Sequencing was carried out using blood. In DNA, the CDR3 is TGTGCCAGCAGCCAAGAAGAACACGGAAACACCATATATTTT. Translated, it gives CASSQEEHGNTIYF.